The present entry profiles one T cell receptor beta chain with its context. Measured with immunoSEQ multiplex PCR; TCRdb has only the in-frame clones, and not every one. The data contain roughly 220,000 clones, about four fifths of them singletons. The CDR3 is 13 amino acids. V was clipped by 6 bases and J by 5 bases; unmatched bases: 3. Per germline, CDR1 LGHDT and CDR2 YNNKEL (reference sequence). The data belong to a study of blood T cell repertoires in COVID-19. Study-wide background: COVID-19 samples collected from the United States, Italy and Spain covered acute and convalescent phases. In each case, the material was cDNA or gDNA derived from T cells, B-cell-depleted T cells, or PBMCs.

The rearrangement links TRBV3-1 (or the pseudogene TRBV3-2) to TRBJ2-3; 9 bases are shared with TRBD1. The material sequenced was PBMCs or T cells enriched from blood (not recorded which). The receptor was isolated from a woman in her 40s with acute COVID-19. Here the CDR3 reads CASSHRGRDTQYF. The CDR3 DNA is TGTGCCAGCAGTCACAGGGGGCGAGATACGCAGTATTTT.